The 3 T cell receptor beta chains listed next were all sequenced from one sample in a study of T cells expressing NK-cell markers (TCRdb year 2020). Library preparation employed 5' RACE. Sequencer: Illumina HiSeq 2000. After TCRdb reprocessed the reads, each CDR3 protein sequence was kept as one row, without DNA. For this sample, the table gives approximately 440,000 distinct CDR3 sequences. The top ten clonotypes cover approximately 1.4% of the sample. Material for sequencing was blood T cells: a sorted CD56 or NKG2C T cell subset, CD4+ or CD8+ T cells, or bulk PBMC T cells (not recorded which). The source is a woman between 45 and 60 years old in good health. Donor details come from another sample of the same person, matched by shared clones.

The chain links TRBV25-1 to TRBJ1-6. This CDR3 is built from 12 residues. Looked up from germline, CDR1 is MGHDK and CDR2 is SYGVNS. CDR3 in amino acids: CASSGGGGSLHF.

V and J are TRBV12-3 or TRBV12-4 and TRBJ1-1. This CDR3 region has 13 residues. This chain's CDR3 is CASTGWENTEAFF.

The gene calls are TRBV3-1 and TRBJ2-1; the D gene TCRdb calls, TRBD2, cannot be checked with no DNA. Germline lookup yields CDR1 LGHDT and CDR2 YNNKEL (reference sequence). The CDR3 consists of 14 residues. The CDR3: CASSQDAGLAGRFF.